This entry features one T cell receptor beta chain sequence. The data derive from a study of blood T cell repertoires in COVID-19. V lost 6 bases, J lost 5 bases, and 7 bases stayed unmatched. Per germline, CDR1 ENHRY and CDR2 SYGVKD. The CDR3 totals 15 residues. TCRdb's copy holds only in-frame clones and misses some; the assay was immunoSEQ multiplex PCR. The top ten clones hold almost 5.5% of a sample with tens of thousands of clones, about 83% of them seen once. This clonotype was obtained from a man in his sixties with acute or convalescent COVID-19. The chain has TRBV10-3 and TRBJ1-1, with 12 bases identical to TRBD1. The sequenced sample consisted of peripheral blood. The CDR3, as DNA: TGTGCCATCAGCAACCCGGGACAGGGGGCGACTGAAGCTTTCTTT. Translation: CAISNPGQGATEAFF.